The present T cell receptor beta chain was sequenced within a study of PD-L1 blockade in urothelial cancer. This CDR3 contains 14 residues. Germline assignment: CDR1 LNHDA and CDR2 SQIVND (reference sequence). Trimming stripped 8 bases from V and 2 bases from J, with 13 bases between. Here immunoSEQ multiplex PCR was the method, and the copy in TCRdb shows in-frame clones only, minus some. The table records 48,000 or so clones, around 85% of them present only once. Time point given: peripheral blood 6 weeks after treatment start. The sequence came from a man in his 60s with urothelial cancer. This chain links TRBV19 with TRBJ2-1; weak D call: TRBD1 (5 bases). Source: PBMCs, taken around atezolizumab (anti-PD-L1) treatment. CDR3 bases: TGTGCCAGTCTATCCAAGACAGCCTACAATGAGCAGTTCTTC. Its protein is CASLSKTAYNEQFF.